The next 18 T cell receptor beta chains were all read from a single sample in a study of identifying expanded T cells in peripheral blood (dated by TCRdb to the late 2010s). The library was obtained by the immunoSEQ multiplex PCR assay. This is the immuneACCESS table as TCRdb keeps it, with only in-frame sequences that have V and J called. A part of the clones is gone; compared with another copy, unresolved V genes explain less than half, and the rest is unexplained. The table for this sample lists about 130,000 clones; 80% to 90% of them were counted only once. The ten largest clones add up to around 8.4% of the sample. The sequenced material came from blood. These TCRs come from a person aged 18 to 75 in good health.

The chain is built from TRBV15 and TRBJ1-4, with D tentatively TRBD1 (5 bases). The V gene lost 0 bases and the J gene lost 0 bases, with 8 bases spanning the gap. The CDR3 runs 16 residues. Germline V gene sequence: CDR1 LNHNV, CDR2 YYDKDF (reference sequence). CDR3 amino acids: CATSRDRGATNEKLFF. CDR3 coding DNA: TGTGCCACCAGCAGAGATCGGGGGGCAACTAATGAAAAACTGTTTTTT.

The chain uses TRBV27 and TRBJ2-5, with 7 positions matching TRBD1. Germline CDR1 is MNHEY and CDR2 is SMNVEV (reference sequence). The V and J ends lost 5 bases and 4 bases, in that order; junction bases with no gene match: 10. The CDR3 runs 15 residues. CDR3 sequence (DNA): TGTGCCAGCAGTCCGAGAGGGGGCAGGTTAGAGACCCAGTACTTC. Amino acids: CASSPRGGRLETQYF.

The genes are TRBV28 and TRBJ2-7, with D perhaps matching TRBD1 (5 bases). There are 15 residues in the CDR3. Germline V gives CDR1 MDHEN, CDR2 SYDVKM. V lost 4 bases, J lost 0 bases, and 13 bases lay in between. For the CDR3, the DNA is TGTGCCAGCAGTTCCAAGGGGCCGAGCTCCTACGAGCAGTACTTC. Its translation: CASSSKGPSSYEQYF.

The rearrangement joins TRBV18 to TRBJ2-7, with 10 nucleotides matching TRBD2. The CDR3 covers 15 residues. Germline V lookup: CDR1 KGHSH, CDR2 LQKENI. After removal of 3 bases from V and 7 bases from J, the junction contained 9 bases not matched to a gene. The CDR3 DNA follows: TGTGCCAGCTCACCTGTTCCTAGCGGGAGTATTGAGCAGTACTTC. It is translated as CASSPVPSGSIEQYF.

CDR3 DNA: TGCAGTGCTAGAAATTACTACGAGCAGTACTTC. It yields the protein CSARNYYEQYF. The genes are TRBV20-1 and TRBJ2-7; no firm D call. The V end lost 2 bases, the J end lost 3 bases, and 5 bases lay between the germline ends. CDR1 is DFQATT, CDR2 SNEGSKA, per germline (reference sequence). The CDR3 has 11 amino acids.

This clone was counted only a few times. The chain employs TRBV13 and TRBJ2-7; D gene unclear. The CDR3 consists of 15 residues. CDR1 and CDR2 (germline): PRHDT, FYEKMQ (reference sequence). The V and J ends lost 5 bases and 2 bases respectively, with 16 bases between them. DNA of the CDR3: TGTGCCAGCAGCCCTAGGAGTTCGGATGCCTACGAGCAGTACTTC. Encoded protein: CASSPRSSDAYEQYF.

This chain joins TRBV7-3 and TRBJ1-2; no clear D. Trimming left V 5 bases short and J 8 bases short, with 15 bases between. The CDR3 length is 13 residues. Looked up from germline, CDR1 is SGHTA and CDR2 is FQGTGA. CDR3 sequence (DNA): TGTGCCAGCAGCCCCACGTTTACCGGGGGCTACACCTTC. Protein sequence: CASSPTFTGGYTF.

The J gene is TRBJ2-5, the V gene TRBV4-2, with 9 nucleotides matching TRBD1. This CDR3 spans 16 amino acids. V gave up 0 bases and J gave up 1 base; unmatched junction bases: 3. The germline V gene encodes CDR1 LGHNA and CDR2 YNFKEQ. The CDR3 here is CASSQEDRGPQETQYF. DNA of the CDR3: TGTGCCAGCAGCCAAGAGGACAGGGGTCCCCAAGAGACCCAGTACTTC.

V and J are TRBV10-3 and TRBJ1-1, with 9 nucleotides matching TRBD1. The CDR3 has 15 residues. The junction had 2 bases not matched to a gene; V was cut back by 3 bases and J by 0 bases. CDR1 is ENHRY, CDR2 SYGVKD, per germline. CDR3 in DNA: TGTGCCATCAGTGACAGGGACAGGGTGAACACTGAAGCTTTCTTT. It translates to CAISDRDRVNTEAFF.

The CDR3 DNA follows: TGCGCCAGCAGCTTATCCCAGGGGAACTATGGCTACACCTTC. The encoded protein is CASSLSQGNYGYTF. The chain has TRBV5-1 and TRBJ1-2; D possibly corresponds to TRBD1 (6 bases). V shed 2 bases and J shed 2 bases, with 10 bases lying between them. CDR1 SGHRS and CDR2 YFSETQ come from the germline V gene. This CDR3 spans 14 amino acids.

CDR3 DNA sequence: TGTGCCAGCAGCTTAATAACCTCCTACGAGCAGTACTTC. It codes for CASSLITSYEQYF. V usage is TRBV7-9 and J usage is TRBJ2-7; D is unclear. The CDR3 is made up of 13 amino acids. Germline CDR1 is SEHNR and CDR2 is FQNEAQ (reference sequence). V lost 2 bases and J lost 0, with 5 bases in between.

This clone was detected only a few times. A junction boundary mismatches the germline segment, possibly from a read error. The chain employs TRBV4-1 and TRBJ1-5; 8 bases match TRBD1. Looked up from germline, CDR1 is MGHRA and CDR2 is YSYEKL. This CDR3 comprises 15 residues. The DNA of the CDR3 is TGCGCCAGCAGCCCCAGGACAGGGAGCGTTCAGTCCCAGCATTTT. It encodes CASSPRTGSVQSQHF.

CDR3 region: CASSPTRLAGGDEQYF. Written as DNA, the CDR3 is TGTGCCAGCAGCCCAACTCGATTAGCGGGGGGTGACGAGCAGTACTTC. The V and J genes are TRBV5-4 and TRBJ2-7; 10 bases match TRBD2. This CDR3 comprises 16 residues. CDR1 and CDR2 from the germline V gene are SGHNT and YYREEE (reference sequence). V dropped 4 bases and J dropped 5; count of bases not matched to a gene: 12.

This chain uses TRBV5-4 with TRBJ2-7; TRBD1 matches at 7 bases. Germline assignment: CDR1 SGHNT and CDR2 YYREEE (reference sequence). CDR3 length: 16 residues. V lost 1 base to trimming and J lost 6 bases; unmatched junction nucleotides: 13. CDR3 sequence (DNA): TGTGCCAGCAGCTTGCCCGCCTCGACAGGGTTAGGCGAGCAGTACTTC. This sequence encodes CASSLPASTGLGEQYF.

This clone was counted many times. This sequence joins TRBV7-2 and TRBJ1-6; D uncertain. CDR1 SGHTA and CDR2 FQGNSA come from the germline V gene. The CDR3 is 16 amino acids. Deletions cut 8 bases from V and 4 bases from J, with 18 bases between. The CDR3 DNA reads TGTGCCAGCTGTTCTGAAGAGGGATATTATAATTCACCCCTCCACTTT. It encodes CASCSEEGYYNSPLHF.

The CDR3 DNA follows: TGTGCCAGCAGCACCCCAGCTAGCGGGTACACAGATACGCAGTATTTT. Protein: CASSTPASGYTDTQYF. The chain is built from TRBV7-8 and TRBJ2-3; 8 bases fit TRBD2. Germline lookup yields CDR1 SGHVS and CDR2 FQNEAQ. V lost 5 bases, J lost 2 bases, and 9 bases stayed unmatched. The CDR3 has 16 residues.

The V call is TRBV5-4, the J call TRBJ2-1; a possible D gene is TRBD2 (6 bases). Per the germline V gene, CDR1 is SGHNT and CDR2 is YYREEE (reference sequence). Trimming cost V 0 bases and J 5 bases, with 15 bases left between them. This CDR3 is built from 16 residues. CDR3 in amino acids: CASSLVGLGRNNEQFF. CDR3 sequence (DNA): TGTGCCAGCAGCTTGGTCGGGCTAGGGAGGAACAATGAGCAGTTCTTC.

The genes are TRBV6-5 and TRBJ2-1; TRBD2 agrees at 7 bases. Germline assignment: CDR1 MNHEY and CDR2 SVGAGI. Trimming took 7 bases from V and 9 from J; bases not matched to a gene: 9. The CDR3 runs to 13 residues. Here the CDR3 DNA reads TGTGCCAGCATTAAAGCGGGGCTAGGTGAGCAGTTCTTC. The encoded protein is CASIKAGLGEQFF.